The rows below give T cell receptor beta chains drawn from one sample of a study of blood T cell repertoires in COVID-19. Sequenced by immunoSEQ multiplex PCR; TCRdb stores in-frame clones only, minus some. The repertoire consists of 350,000 to 450,000 clones, with 85% occurring once and the leading ten covering 3.5% to 4%. The sequencing sample was made of peripheral blood. These receptors were taken from a woman between 18 and 29 years old with acute or convalescent COVID-19. CDR3s include the opening cysteine and the closing phenylalanine or tryptophan. Fields, in order: V gene, clone size, D gene, J gene, CDR3 protein, CDR3 DNA. D genes are given only for firm matches. Clone sizes are given selectively: once, few, many, or a class where the clone is expanded.

V: TRBV4-2
size: .
D: .
J: TRBJ2-5
CDR3: CASSSQVGETQYF
DNA: TGTGCCAGCAGCTCCCAGGTCGGAGAGACCCAGTACTTC

V: TRBV7-3
size: .
D: .
J: TRBJ1-1
CDR3: CASSLLSSNTEAFF
DNA: TGTGCCAGCAGCCTTCTCTCTTCGAACACTGAAGCTTTCTTT

V: TRBV2
size: .
D: TRBD1
J: TRBJ2-2
CDR3: CASTGQGAGELFF
DNA: TGTGCCAGCACTGGACAGGGGGCCGGGGAGCTGTTTTTT

V: TRBV2
size: .
D: .
J: TRBJ1-1
CDR3: CASRLQGMNTEAFF
DNA: TGTGCCAGCCGACTACAGGGTATGAACACTGAAGCTTTCTTT

V: TRBV5-5
size: .
D: .
J: TRBJ1-5
CDR3: CASSPYPGGNQPQHF
DNA: TGTGCCAGCAGCCCTTACCCAGGCGGCAATCAGCCCCAGCATTTT

V: TRBV14
size: .
D: .
J: TRBJ2-1
CDR3: CASSQYSLGDEQFF
DNA: TGTGCCAGCAGCCAATACAGCCTAGGGGATGAGCAGTTCTTC

V: TRBV4-2
size: .
D: .
J: TRBJ2-2
CDR3: CASSQVAAGGELFF
DNA: TGTGCCAGCAGCCAAGTCGCGGCGGGCGGGGAGCTGTTTTTT

V: TRBV18
size: .
D: TRBD2
J: TRBJ2-7
CDR3: CASSPRVAGSSYEQYF
DNA: TGTGCCAGCTCACCACGGGTAGCGGGAAGCTCCTACGAGCAGTACTTC

V: TRBV2
size: .
D: .
J: TRBJ2-7
CDR3: CASSRIDKMRYEQYF
DNA: TGTGCCAGCAGCCGAATAGATAAGATGCGCTACGAGCAGTACTTC

V: TRBV29-1
size: .
D: TRBD1
J: TRBJ1-3
CDR3: CAGQGPGNTIYF
DNA: TGCGCTGGACAGGGTCCCGGAAACACCATATATTTT

V: TRBV9
size: .
D: TRBD1
J: TRBJ1-5
CDR3: CASSPTRDRVFEQPQHF
DNA: TGTGCCAGCAGCCCTACCCGGGACAGGGTATTTGAACAGCCCCAGCATTTT

V: TRBV3-1/TRBV3-2
size: .
D: .
J: TRBJ1-2
CDR3: CASSQDTWRYTF
DNA: TGTGCCAGCAGCCAAGATACATGGAGGTACACCTTC

V: TRBV9
size: .
D: .
J: TRBJ1-2
CDR3: CASSASDRPGYTF
DNA: TGTGCCAGCAGCGCCTCAGACAGGCCGGGATACACCTTC

V: TRBV3-1/TRBV3-2
size: .
D: TRBD2
J: TRBJ2-1
CDR3: CASSRLAGGNEQFF
DNA: TGTGCCAGCAGCCGTCTAGCGGGAGGCAATGAGCAGTTCTTC

V: TRBV7-9
size: .
D: .
J: TRBJ2-3
CDR3: CASSSRQGLGGGTQYF
DNA: TGTGCCAGCAGCTCCCGACAGGGTTTGGGGGGAGGTACGCAGTATTTT

V: TRBV20-1
size: .
D: .
J: TRBJ2-1
CDR3: CSASFGVWNEQFF
DNA: TGCAGTGCTAGTTTCGGGGTCTGGAATGAGCAGTTCTTC

V: TRBV3-1/TRBV3-2
size: .
D: TRBD2
J: TRBJ2-7
CDR3: CASSPHPGTSGTSSYEQYF
DNA: TGTGCCAGCAGCCCGCACCCAGGGACTAGCGGAACAAGCTCCTACGAGCAGTACTTC

V: TRBV27
size: .
D: .
J: TRBJ1-2
CDR3: CASSLLGGAIGYGYTF
DNA: TGTGCCAGCAGTTTATTGGGGGGGGCAATCGGCTATGGCTACACCTTC

V: TRBV28
size: .
D: .
J: TRBJ1-2
CDR3: CASSSSGGPAYGYTF
DNA: TGTGCCAGCAGCTCTTCAGGTGGTCCAGCCTATGGCTACACCTTC

V: TRBV6-2/TRBV6-3
size: .
D: .
J: TRBJ1-1
CDR3: CASSYPDTEAFF
DNA: TGTGCCAGCAGTTACCCCGACACTGAAGCTTTCTTT

V: TRBV28
size: .
D: .
J: TRBJ2-3
CDR3: CASSLEQQVAADTQYF
DNA: TGTGCCAGCAGTTTAGAACAGCAAGTAGCGGCAGATACGCAGTATTTT

V: TRBV29-1
size: .
D: .
J: TRBJ1-1
CDR3: CSVALAGVDTEAFF
DNA: TGCAGCGTCGCCCTGGCAGGGGTGGACACTGAAGCTTTCTTT

V: TRBV19
size: few
D: TRBD2
J: TRBJ2-1
CDR3: CASSTTLAGASYNEQFF
DNA: TGTGCCAGTAGTACCACCCTAGCGGGGGCTTCCTACAATGAGCAGTTCTTC

V: TRBV2
size: .
D: .
J: TRBJ2-5
CDR3: CASRGGETQYF
DNA: TGTGCCAGCAGAGGAGGGGAGACCCAGTACTTC

V: TRBV7-3
size: .
D: TRBD2
J: TRBJ2-3
CDR3: CASSLNGGDKKDTQYF
DNA: TGTGCCAGCAGCTTAAACGGGGGGGATAAGAAAGATACGCAGTATTTT

V: TRBV23-1
size: .
D: .
J: TRBJ1-4
CDR3: CASSQKPGNEKLFF
DNA: TGCGCCAGCAGTCAAAAACCAGGGAATGAAAAACTGTTTTTT

V: TRBV9
size: few
D: .
J: TRBJ1-5
CDR3: CASSVGGGSGLDQPQHF
DNA: TGTGCCAGCAGCGTGGGGGGGGGCTCAGGTTTAGATCAGCCCCAGCATTTT

V: TRBV4-1
size: .
D: TRBD2
J: TRBJ2-1
CDR3: CASSQASGGAGNEQFF
DNA: TGCGCCAGCAGCCAGGCCTCGGGGGGGGCGGGTAATGAGCAGTTCTTC

V: TRBV5-1
size: .
D: .
J: TRBJ1-1
CDR3: CASSPLGGRTEAFF
DNA: TGCGCCAGCAGCCCCCTGGGGGGGCGGACTGAAGCTTTCTTT

V: TRBV5-1
size: .
D: .
J: TRBJ1-1
CDR3: CASSLWGRNTEAFF
DNA: TGCGCCAGCAGCTTGTGGGGGCGGAACACTGAAGCTTTCTTT

V: TRBV19
size: .
D: .
J: TRBJ1-1
CDR3: CASSGAWNTEAFF
DNA: TGTGCCAGTAGTGGAGCCTGGAACACTGAAGCTTTCTTT

V: TRBV7-9
size: .
D: .
J: TRBJ1-2
CDR3: CASSFDGRDYGYTF
DNA: TGTGCCAGCAGTTTTGACGGGAGAGACTATGGCTACACCTTC

V: TRBV19
size: .
D: .
J: TRBJ2-7
CDR3: CASSPPGDEQYF
DNA: TGTGCCAGTAGTCCACCCGGTGACGAGCAGTACTTC

V: TRBV7-6
size: .
D: .
J: TRBJ2-3
CDR3: CASSLAIGVSTDTQYF
DNA: TGTGCCAGCAGCTTAGCGATAGGGGTTTCCACAGATACGCAGTATTTT

V: TRBV4-1
size: .
D: .
J: TRBJ1-1
CDR3: CASSHPRAGERWNTEAFF
DNA: TGCGCCAGCAGCCACCCTCGGGCGGGGGAGAGGTGGAACACTGAAGCTTTCTTT

V: TRBV28
size: .
D: .
J: TRBJ1-2
CDR3: CASTPRGGEVVGYTF
DNA: TGTGCCAGCACCCCTCGGGGGGGCGAGGTTGTGGGCTACACCTTC

V: TRBV4-1
size: once
D: .
J: TRBJ2-7
CDR3: CASSQSGQPREQYF
DNA: TGCGCCAGCAGCCAATCGGGACAACCGCGGGAGCAGTACTTC

V: TRBV10-3
size: .
D: .
J: TRBJ2-7
CDR3: CAISPIGVSYEQYF
DNA: TGTGCCATCAGTCCTATCGGGGTCTCCTACGAGCAGTACTTC

V: TRBV21-1
size: .
D: .
J: TRBJ1-1
CDR3: CAREGRTVSFF
DNA: TGTGCCAGGGAGGGGCGGACTGTATCTTTCTTT

V: TRBV29-1
size: .
D: .
J: TRBJ2-7
CDR3: CSVGDQPRGWSSYEQYF
DNA: TGCAGCGTTGGAGACCAACCTAGGGGGTGGAGCTCCTACGAGCAGTACTTC

V: TRBV7-9
size: .
D: .
J: TRBJ1-1
CDR3: CASSLNSWGRNTEAFF
DNA: TGTGCCAGCAGCTTAAATTCGTGGGGGCGAAACACTGAAGCTTTCTTT

V: TRBV28
size: .
D: TRBD2
J: TRBJ2-5
CDR3: CASSLLLAGKETQYF
DNA: TGTGCCAGCAGTTTACTCCTAGCGGGAAAAGAGACCCAGTACTTC

V: TRBV28
size: .
D: .
J: TRBJ1-1
CDR3: CASNLESKNTEAFF
DNA: TGTGCCAGCAACCTAGAGTCCAAGAACACTGAAGCTTTCTTT

V: TRBV19
size: .
D: TRBD2
J: TRBJ2-1
CDR3: CASKGLAARNEQFF
DNA: TGTGCCAGTAAGGGACTAGCAGCCCGGAATGAGCAGTTCTTC

V: TRBV21-1
size: .
D: .
J: TRBJ1-1
CDR3: CASSRYRHTYGGTEAFF
DNA: TGTGCCAGCAGCAGATACAGGCATACCTACGGAGGGACTGAAGCTTTCTTT

V: TRBV25-1
size: .
D: .
J: TRBJ2-2
CDR3: CAIGIRGELFF
DNA: TGTGCCATCGGTATTCGCGGGGAGCTGTTTTTT

V: TRBV4-2
size: .
D: TRBD2
J: TRBJ2-3
CDR3: CASSQAGGAADTQYF
DNA: TGTGCCAGCAGCCAAGCCGGGGGGGCAGCAGATACGCAGTATTTT

V: TRBV6-5
size: once
D: TRBD1
J: TRBJ1-5
CDR3: CASSQQGAGQPQHF
DNA: TGTGCCAGCAGTCAACAGGGGGCGGGTCAGCCCCAGCATTTT

V: TRBV7-3
size: once
D: .
J: TRBJ2-3
CDR3: CASSFASPTDTQYF
DNA: TGTGCCAGCAGCTTCGCGAGTCCCACAGATACGCAGTATTTT

V: TRBV6-6
size: .
D: TRBD1
J: TRBJ1-1
CDR3: CASSWDRDTEAFF
DNA: TGTGCCAGCAGCTGGGACAGGGACACTGAAGCTTTCTTT

V: TRBV6-1
size: .
D: .
J: TRBJ1-1
CDR3: CASSEGSGGTEAFF
DNA: TGTGCCAGCAGTGAAGGTTCCGGGGGCACTGAAGCTTTCTTT

V: TRBV10-3
size: .
D: TRBD2
J: TRBJ2-1
CDR3: CAIAGLAGIVEQFF
DNA: TGTGCCATCGCGGGACTAGCGGGAATCGTAGAGCAGTTCTTC

V: TRBV21-1
size: .
D: .
J: TRBJ1-5
CDR3: CASSNREVRGLRHQPQHF
DNA: TGTGCCAGCAGCAATCGCGAGGTTCGGGGATTACGGCATCAGCCCCAGCATTTT

V: TRBV2
size: .
D: TRBD2
J: TRBJ2-2
CDR3: CASSEASGGWELFF
DNA: TGTGCCAGCAGTGAGGCTAGCGGGGGGTGGGAGCTGTTTTTT

V: TRBV5-1
size: .
D: TRBD1
J: TRBJ2-7
CDR3: CASSLIPGTASYEQYF
DNA: TGCGCCAGCAGCTTGATCCCCGGGACAGCCTCCTACGAGCAGTACTTC

V: TRBV12-3/TRBV12-4
size: .
D: .
J: TRBJ1-1
CDR3: CASSSQENTEAFF
DNA: TGTGCCAGCAGTTCGCAGGAGAACACTGAAGCTTTCTTT

V: TRBV27
size: .
D: TRBD2
J: TRBJ2-7
CDR3: CASRPGTSGIGYEQYF
DNA: TGTGCCAGCAGGCCCGGGACTAGCGGGATTGGCTACGAGCAGTACTTC